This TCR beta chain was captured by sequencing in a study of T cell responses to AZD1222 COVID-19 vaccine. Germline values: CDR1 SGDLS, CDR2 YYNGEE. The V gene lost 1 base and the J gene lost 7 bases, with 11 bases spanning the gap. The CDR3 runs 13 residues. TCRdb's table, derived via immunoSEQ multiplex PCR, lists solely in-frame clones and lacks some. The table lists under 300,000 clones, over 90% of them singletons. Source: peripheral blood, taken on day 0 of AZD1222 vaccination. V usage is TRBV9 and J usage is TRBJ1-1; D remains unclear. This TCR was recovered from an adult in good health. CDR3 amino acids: CASSVSRSGEAFF. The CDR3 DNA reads TGTGCCAGCAGCGTATCTAGGAGCGGTGAAGCTTTCTTT.